These 27 T cell receptor beta chains were all obtained from the same sample, sequenced in a study of blood T cell repertoires in COVID-19. TCRdb keeps only in-frame clones here, not all; method: immunoSEQ multiplex PCR. This table holds fewer than 200,000 clones, roughly 79% found once. What was sequenced was peripheral blood. The receptors derive from an elderly woman with COVID-19, enrolled during active disease.

The J gene is TRBJ2-2, the V gene TRBV27; the D is unclear. V gave up 3 bases and J gave up 5 bases, with 16 bases separating them. CDR3 length: 16 residues. Per germline, CDR1 MNHEY and CDR2 SMNVEV (reference sequence). The CDR3 reads CASSFSFQDSTGELFF. In DNA, the CDR3 is TGTGCCAGCAGTTTCTCATTTCAAGACTCTACCGGGGAGCTGTTTTTT.

This chain links TRBV29-1 with TRBJ1-4; D unresolved. CDR3 size: 12 residues. The germline gives CDR1 SQVTM, CDR2 ANQGSEA. Trimming stripped 2 bases from V and 8 bases from J, with 9 bases between. Written as DNA, the CDR3 is TGCAGCGTTGAATTAACTGCGGAAAAACTGTTTTTT. It is translated as CSVELTAEKLFF.

This clone was seen at least ten times. The chain recombines TRBV6-5 with TRBJ2-5; 13 bases map to TRBD2. The CDR3 is made up of 15 amino acids. Germline V lookup: CDR1 MNHEY, CDR2 SVGAGI. Trimming took 5 bases from V and 8 from J; bases not matched to a gene: 8. The CDR3 coding sequence is TGTGCCAGCAGTCGAGCCGGGACTAGCGGGAATACCCAGTACTTC. Translated: CASSRAGTSGNTQYF.

V usage is TRBV15 and J usage is TRBJ2-7; D may be TRBD2 (6 bases). CDR3 length equals 14 residues. CDR1 is LNHNV, CDR2 YYDKDF, per germline (reference sequence). Trimming removed 4 bases from V and 4 bases from J, with 14 bases in between. This CDR3 reads CATSTGRAGYEQYF. The CDR3 DNA follows: TGTGCCACCAGCACCGGAAGGGCGGGGTACGAGCAGTACTTC.

The chain recombines TRBV6-5 with TRBJ1-6; 7 nucleotides line up with TRBD1. The CDR3 spans 14 residues. V lost 5 bases to trimming and J lost 13 bases; unmatched junction nucleotides: 11. The germline V gene has CDR1 MNHEY and CDR2 SVGAGI. CDR3 sequence (DNA): TGTGCCAGCAGTCATATCGGACAGGCTTGGCCCCTCCACTTT. Residues: CASSHIGQAWPLHF.

V usage is TRBV3-1 (or the pseudogene TRBV3-2) and J usage is TRBJ1-1; D gene unclear. Trimming shortened V by 3 bases and J by 2 bases, and 4 bases separated the two germline ends. The CDR3 has 12 amino acids. Germline V gene lookup returns CDR1 LGHDT and CDR2 YNNKEL (reference sequence). CDR3 region: CASSQLNTEAFF. As DNA, the CDR3 is TGTGCCAGCAGCCAGCTAAACACTGAAGCTTTCTTT.

The J gene is TRBJ1-5, the V gene TRBV6-6, with 8 bases aligning to TRBD1. This CDR3 is 14 amino acids long. J lost 3 bases, V lost 6 bases, and 4 bases had no gene match. Germline CDR1 MNHNY, CDR2 SVGAGI (reference sequence). The CDR3 region has the DNA TGTGCCAGCAGGTCGACAGGGGACAATCAGCCCCAGCATTTT. This codes for CASRSTGDNQPQHF.

This clone was observed once. The V call is TRBV13, the J call TRBJ1-1; the D is unclear. The germline V and J ends were trimmed by 2 bases and 1 base, with 8 bases remaining between them. This CDR3 has 14 residues. Germline CDR1 and CDR2: PRHDT and FYEKMQ (reference sequence). The CDR3 coding sequence is TGTGCCAGCAGCTTAAGTCAGGCGAACACTGAAGCTTTCTTT. Protein product: CASSLSQANTEAFF.

Written as DNA, the CDR3 is TGTGCCAGCAGCCAAGATGAGCACGGGTCGATTAATGAAAAACTGTTTTTT. Protein product: CASSQDEHGSINEKLFF. The chain carries TRBV14 and TRBJ1-4; D is undetermined. The length of the CDR3 is 17 residues. V gave up 0 bases and J gave up 4 bases, with 15 bases separating them. Germline CDR1 reads SGHDN; CDR2 reads FVKESK.

The rearrangement links TRBV21-1 to TRBJ1-5. TRBV21-1 is flagged as a pseudogene. The length of the CDR3 is 13 residues. The CDR3 protein is CASSPRGDQPQHF. The CDR3 bases are TGTGCCAGCAGCCCCCGGGGGGATCAGCCCCAGCATTTT.

The rearrangement uses TRBV11-3 and TRBJ2-5; 12 positions agree with TRBD1. The CDR3 is 16 amino acids. CDR1 and CDR2 from the germline V gene are SGHNT and YENEEA. With V trimmed by 2 bases and J by 4 bases, 5 bases remained unmatched. In DNA form, the CDR3 reads TGTGCCAGCAGCTTAAGGGGACAGGGGGCGTCAGAGACCCAGTACTTC. Residues: CASSLRGQGASETQYF.

The CDR3 nucleotides read TGTGCCAGCAGCCCCCTAAAGAGCGGGGGCCGCTACAATGAGCAGTTCTTC. This translates into CASSPLKSGGRYNEQFF. The genes are TRBV13 and TRBJ2-1, with 8 bases matching TRBD2. This CDR3 has 17 amino acids. CDR1 and CDR2 from the germline V gene are PRHDT and FYEKMQ (reference sequence). V was pared by 5 bases and J by 3 bases, with 12 bases of the junction left unmatched.

This chain connects TRBV5-6 to TRBJ2-1, with a possible D match to TRBD2 (5 bases). The germline V gene encodes CDR1 SGHDT and CDR2 YYEEEE. V lost 1 base, J lost 8 bases, and 10 bases lay in between. The CDR3 is made up of 13 amino acids. The DNA of the CDR3 is TGTGCCAGCAGCTTGCGAGGGCGAGATGAGCAGTTCTTC. It is translated as CASSLRGRDEQFF.

The chain employs TRBV28 and TRBJ2-7; weak D call: TRBD1 (7 bases). Germline CDR1 is MDHEN and CDR2 is SYDVKM. The V gene lost 4 bases and the J gene lost 0 bases, with 16 bases spanning the gap. CDR3 length: 16 residues. CDR3 DNA sequence: TGTGCCAGCAGTTCCCTGCAGGGGGGCCACTCCTACGAGCAGTACTTC. Translation: CASSSLQGGHSYEQYF.

The chain has TRBV10-3 and TRBJ2-5, with D possibly matching TRBD2 (6 bases). Trimming pared 4 bases from V and 3 bases from J, leaving 12 bases between. Germline V lookup: CDR1 ENHRY, CDR2 SYGVKD. The CDR3 totals 14 residues. Here the CDR3 DNA reads TGTGCCATCAGTGCGGGCGGGGCGGAAGAGACCCAGTACTTC. It is translated as CAISAGGAEETQYF.

The J gene is TRBJ2-7, the V gene TRBV28; tentatively, D is TRBD2 (6 bases). Germline lookup yields CDR1 MDHEN and CDR2 SYDVKM. V lost 6 bases, J lost 7 bases, and 22 bases lay in between. The CDR3 covers 15 residues. The CDR3 protein is CASRISVGGREEQYF. The CDR3 DNA sequence: TGTGCCAGCAGAATCTCTGTCGGGGGAAGGGAAGAGCAGTACTTC.

This chain uses TRBV19 with TRBJ1-4; D might be TRBD1 (5 bases). Germline V CDR1 and CDR2: LNHDA, SQIVND (reference sequence). CDR3 length: 14 amino acids. Deletions cut 4 bases from V and 1 base from J, with 7 bases between. CDR3 sequence (DNA): TGTGCCAGTAGTAACCAGGGAACTAATGAAAAACTGTTTTTT. Its translation is CASSNQGTNEKLFF.

The chain couples TRBV7-2 to TRBJ2-7; unclear D gene. The CDR3 contains 15 residues. Looked up from germline, CDR1 is SGHTA and CDR2 is FQGNSA. The V end lost 1 base, the J end lost 1 base, and 11 bases lay between the germline ends. CDR3 residues: CASSLVQSLSYEQYF. The CDR3 region has the DNA TGTGCCAGCAGCTTAGTGCAGTCCTTATCCTACGAGCAGTACTTC.

This clone came up once. Written as DNA, the CDR3 is TGTGCCAGCAGCTTAGGCGGCTATGGCTACACCTTC. Its translation is CASSLGGYGYTF. The V call is TRBV11-1, the J call TRBJ1-2; D uncertain. Deletions cut 1 base from V and 4 bases from J, with 4 bases between. Germline lookup yields CDR1 SGHAT and CDR2 FQDESV (reference sequence). This CDR3 has 12 residues.

This clone came up a few times. V gene TRBV10-3 combines with J gene TRBJ1-2; 7 nucleotides match TRBD1. Germline CDR1 reads ENHRY; CDR2 reads SYGVKD. The CDR3 sequence is 15 residues long. The ends lost 3 bases at V and 3 bases at J; junction bases unmatched: 7. The CDR3 DNA reads TGTGCCATCAGTGACCCCGACGACAGGGACTATGGCTACACCTTC. Its translation is CAISDPDDRDYGYTF.

In its sample, this clone was seen once. The chain carries TRBV4-1 and TRBJ1-2; TRBD1 agrees at 10 bases. The CDR3 has 15 residues. CDR1 and CDR2 from the germline V gene are MGHRA and YSYEKL. J gave up 3 bases and V 4 bases, and 5 bases lay outside the gene matches. The chain's CDR3 is CASSRSGQGDYGYTF. The CDR3 nucleotides are TGCGCCAGCAGCCGCTCCGGACAGGGGGACTATGGCTACACCTTC.

This chain connects TRBV24-1 to TRBJ2-7, with a weak D call TRBD2 (6 bases). CDR1 and CDR2 from the germline V gene are KGHDR and SFDVKD. V lost 10 bases, J lost 4 bases, and 16 bases lay in between. This CDR3 has 13 residues. The CDR3 DNA reads as TGTGCCACTGCGAAGGACTACGGGTACGAGCAGTACTTC. Translated: CATAKDYGYEQYF.

The rearrangement joins TRBV27 to TRBJ1-2, with 7 bases identical to TRBD1. This CDR3 is built from 12 residues. V was pared by 5 bases and J by 6 bases, with 3 bases of the junction left unmatched. The germline gives CDR1 MNHEY, CDR2 SMNVEV (reference sequence). CDR3 loop: CASSLGQDGYTF. DNA for the CDR3: TGTGCCAGCAGTCTAGGACAGGATGGCTACACCTTC.

This clone was seen a handful of times. This specimen includes other DNA sequences encoding the same CDR3. The rearrangement uses TRBV18 and TRBJ1-3, with TRBD1 as a possible D gene (5 bases). This CDR3 comprises 14 residues. Between the trimmed V and J ends, which lost 3 bases and 3 bases, there was a span of 9 bases. Germline loops: CDR1 KGHSH, CDR2 LQKENI. As DNA, the CDR3 is TGTGCCAGCTCACCCACCCAGGGTGGAAACACCATATATTTT. Protein: CASSPTQGGNTIYF.

The rearrangement joins TRBV11-1 to TRBJ1-1, with 7 bases lining up with TRBD1. This CDR3 comprises 12 residues. With 5 bases clipped from V and 8 bases from J, the junction kept 5 bases outside the gene matches. Germline values: CDR1 SGHAT, CDR2 FQDESV (reference sequence). CDR3 bases: TGTGCCAGCAGCCAGGGGACAGTCGAAGCTTTCTTT. Translated: CASSQGTVEAFF.

Of note for this clone: The sample contains more than one DNA sequence encoding this CDR3. This sequence joins TRBV29-1 and TRBJ1-5; the D is unclear. The V end was cut by 4 bases, the J end by 2 bases, with 9 bases between. The CDR3 extends over 13 amino acids. Germline loops: CDR1 SQVTM, CDR2 ANQGSEA. Written as DNA, the CDR3 is TGCAGCGTTGGCGGAGGAGGCAATCAGCCCCAGCATTTT. Translation gives CSVGGGGNQPQHF.

This clone was detected only once. J is TRBJ1-3 and V is TRBV6-5, with a weak D call TRBD1 (5 bases). Between the trimmed V and J ends, which lost 5 bases and 4 bases, there was a span of 9 bases. The CDR3 covers 13 residues. The V gene's germline CDR1 is MNHEY and CDR2 SVGAGI. CDR3 nucleotide sequence: TGTGCCAGCAGTCAACGACAGGGAAACACCATATATTTT. Translating it yields CASSQRQGNTIYF.